These T cell receptor beta chains were read from a single sample in a study of T cell responses to AZD1222 COVID-19 vaccine. The data were produced by immunoSEQ multiplex PCR, yet TCRdb's version contains in-frame clones alone and is incomplete. The sample shows around 140,000 clones, 80% to 95% of them seen only once. Sequences were derived from peripheral blood, sampled on day 0 of MenACWY control vaccination. The origin of the receptors is an adult in good health. Both conserved end residues are part of each CDR3.

V gene,J gene,CDR3 protein
TRBV5-6,TRBJ1-2,CASTLRGVGYGYTF
TRBV7-2,TRBJ2-2,CASSVKGLTGELFF
TRBV5-1,TRBJ1-1,CASSFRAGGANTEAFF
TRBV2,TRBJ2-5,CASSDVGQETQYF
TRBV5-6,TRBJ2-5,CASSLVQGLETQYF
TRBV3-1/TRBV3-2,TRBJ2-3,CASSPGTSGTDTQYF
TRBV4-3,TRBJ2-7,CASSQPGDRVYEQYF
TRBV11-3,TRBJ2-3,CASSLGGQGSEDTQYF
TRBV18,TRBJ1-6,CASSPSQGASSYNSPLHF
TRBV11-2,TRBJ1-1,CASSLGGASTEAFF
TRBV7-6,TRBJ2-6,CASSLASSGANVLTF
TRBV6-5,TRBJ1-6,CASTLTGETSSPLHF
TRBV5-1,TRBJ1-2,CASSLAYRTDRGYTF
TRBV6-2/TRBV6-3,TRBJ2-7,CASSYSGTSGSSYEQYF
TRBV3-1/TRBV3-2,TRBJ1-4,CASSQEGTGGKEKLFF
TRBV5-4,TRBJ2-1,CASSPTAGALVWEQFF
TRBV6-5,TRBJ2-7,CASSPDRGNYEQYF
TRBV3-1/TRBV3-2,TRBJ1-1,CASSLRMNTEAFF
TRBV14,TRBJ2-5,CASSPYGGRETQYF
TRBV5-4,TRBJ2-3,CASSPRTSTDTQYF
TRBV7-9,TRBJ2-2,CASSFEVVGELFF
TRBV3-1/TRBV3-2,TRBJ1-3,CASSQDGGFSGNTIYF
TRBV6-5,TRBJ1-1,CASSFNGLNTEAFF
TRBV5-4,TRBJ2-1,CASSLAYRGSEQFF
TRBV4-1,TRBJ1-6,CASSSTAAPNSPLHF
TRBV14,TRBJ2-3,CASSLKGGTDTQYF
TRBV19,TRBJ1-5,CASTRQGNQPQHF
TRBV2,TRBJ1-2,CASSPEQTGNYGYTF
TRBV18,TRBJ1-5,CASSAEGGQPQHF
TRBV5-1,TRBJ2-2,CASSLGSSLPGELFF
TRBV18,TRBJ1-1,CASSPPSVREKKAFF
TRBV28,TRBJ1-6,CASGGSSYNSPLHF
TRBV3-1/TRBV3-2,TRBJ1-1,CASSLAGTMNTEAFF
TRBV5-1,TRBJ1-2,CASSLAVSSLPDRYGGYTF
TRBV18,TRBJ1-1,CASSPLVTGGGTEAFF
TRBV5-3,TRBJ1-1,CARSSVYFGTEAFF
TRBV19,TRBJ1-6,CASSSGTGSYSPLHF
TRBV7-2,TRBJ1-2,CASSYLAGNYGYTF
TRBV5-1,TRBJ1-1,CASSLVQGGSTEAFF
TRBV3-1/TRBV3-2,TRBJ2-1,CASSQTAGGTLQFF
TRBV6-5,TRBJ1-2,CASRAPTDSYGYTF
TRBV19,TRBJ2-1,CASSIGSGRVNEQFF
TRBV6-5,TRBJ1-6,CASSARGHSPLHF